This TCR beta chain was observed in a study of OX40 agonist ivuxolimab in advanced cancers. As for the study in general: Partial responses were seen in three patients, one with hepatocellular carcinoma and two with cutaneous melanoma. Findings of the study overall: In the 0.1 to 3.0 mg/kg range, CD4+ and CD8+ blood T cells had expanded clonally by week 6.

The protocol was immunoSEQ multiplex PCR, while the TCRdb copy is restricted to in-frame clones and leaves out a portion. The sample has about 78,000 clones, roughly 92% seen once. Notes on this clone: Its antigen is unidentified.

This clonotype was sampled from an adult with an advanced solid tumor such as melanoma, head and neck, liver or kidney cancer. Sequencing was performed on CD4+ or CD8+ T cells sorted from blood, taken in a trial of the OX40 agonist ivuxolimab.

The CDR3 coding sequence is TGCGCCAGCAGCTTGGACTACCGGGACAGGGGTGGCTACACCTTC. This gives the protein CASSLDYRDRGGYTF. V is TRBV5-1 and J is TRBJ1-2; TRBD1 aligns across 10 bases. Looked up from germline, CDR1 is SGHRS and CDR2 is YFSETQ. The CDR3 loop spans 15 amino acids. V lost 0 bases, J lost 7 bases, and 6 bases stayed unmatched.